These 32 T cell receptor beta chains share one sample of origin, sequenced in a study of CXCR4 blockade with PD-1 therapy in pancreatic cancer. Clones were read by immunoSEQ multiplex PCR, and TCRdb kept only the in-frame ones, dropping some. The sample shows around 730 clones, about 30% of them seen only once. Sequenced: tumor tissue. The receptors were gathered from a human donor with pancreatic ductal adenocarcinoma.

The chain joins TRBV19 to TRBJ2-1; 8 bases fit TRBD1. Trimming cost V 2 bases and J 5 bases; bases outside gene matches: 5. Germline values: CDR1 LNHDA, CDR2 SQIVND (reference sequence). The CDR3 spans 15 residues. CDR3: CASSILQGVDNEQFF. The CDR3 bases are TGTGCCAGTAGTATACTACAGGGGGTTGACAATGAGCAGTTCTTC.

J is TRBJ1-1 and V is TRBV6-8; D not resolved. Looked up from germline, CDR1 is MNHGY and CDR2 is SAAAGT. This CDR3 region has 13 residues. The ends were cut back, 4 bases at V and 3 bases at J, with 9 bases in the middle. The CDR3 DNA is TGTGCCAGCAGTTTTCAGCCACACACTGAAGCTTTCTTT. Protein sequence: CASSFQPHTEAFF.

The chain combines TRBV6-8 with TRBJ1-1, with 8 bases fitting TRBD1. The CDR3 is made up of 16 amino acids. Per the germline V gene, CDR1 is MNHGY and CDR2 is SAAAGT. After removal of 8 bases from V and 1 base from J, the junction contained 12 bases not matched to a gene. The CDR3 coding sequence is TGTGCCAGCGACCGATTACCGACAGGGGCGAACACTGAAGCTTTCTTT. It codes for CASDRLPTGANTEAFF.

This clone was seen once. The chain carries TRBV19 and TRBJ1-5, with 7 bases aligning to TRBD1. J lost 4 bases, V lost 5 bases, and 5 bases had no gene match. Germline V CDR1 and CDR2: LNHDA, SQIVND (reference sequence). The CDR3 is made up of 14 amino acids. CDR3: CASSPGGVNQPQHF. In DNA, the CDR3 is TGTGCCAGTAGTCCAGGGGGGGTAAATCAGCCCCAGCATTTT.

This clone was picked up a small number of times. The CDR3 bases are TGCGCCAGCAGCGAGAACCCAGGGAGCTCCTACGAGCAGTACTTC. Protein: CASSENPGSSYEQYF. The V and J genes are TRBV4-1 and TRBJ2-7; TRBD1 or TRBD2 may be the D gene (5 bases each). Germline V CDR1 and CDR2: MGHRA, YSYEKL. V lost 5 bases to trimming and J lost 0 bases, with 14 bases between them. This CDR3 spans 15 amino acids.

The V gene is TRBV6-8, the J gene TRBJ2-2; D unresolved. CDR3 size: 14 residues. Germline CDR1 MNHGY, CDR2 SAAAGT. The V end lost 6 bases, the J end lost 5 bases, and 13 bases lay between the germline ends. The CDR3, as DNA: TGTGCCAGCAGGGAAGGGATGGGAACCGGGGAGCTGTTTTTT. Translating it yields CASREGMGTGELFF.

The V call is TRBV11-3, the J call TRBJ2-5; no firm D call. The CDR3 is 15 amino acids. Germline V lookup: CDR1 SGHNT, CDR2 YENEEA. The V end lost 3 bases, the J end lost 1 base, and 12 bases lay between the germline ends. The CDR3: CASSFTTGAQETQYF. The DNA of the CDR3 is TGTGCCAGCAGCTTCACCACGGGTGCCCAAGAGACCCAGTACTTC. The whole variable domain, filled in from reference TRBV11-3 and TRBJ2-5, reads EAGVVQSPRYKIIEKKQPVAFWCNPISGHNTLYWYLQNLGQGPELLIRYENEEAVDDSQLPKDRFSAERLKGVDSTLKIQPAELGDSAVYLCASSFTTGAQETQYFGPGTRLLVL.

The chain couples TRBV6-8 to TRBJ1-1; D gene uncertain. The CDR3 has 16 residues. The V gene's germline CDR1 is MNHGY and CDR2 SAAAGT. The V gene lost 2 bases and the J gene lost 1 base, with 14 bases spanning the gap. The CDR3 region has the DNA TGTGCCAGCAGTTACGGCGTCCGAATGGGGAACACTGAAGCTTTCTTT. It translates to CASSYGVRMGNTEAFF.

This clone was seen more than once but under ten times. This rearrangement joins TRBV28 to TRBJ1-2; maybe TRBD1 (5 bases). V shed 4 bases and J shed 4 bases, with 13 bases lying between them. The CDR3 is 14 residues long. From germline, CDR1 is MDHEN and CDR2 SYDVKM. DNA of the CDR3: TGTGCCAGCAGTTCGACAGAGGTCGGCTATGGCTACACCTTC. Translation: CASSSTEVGYGYTF.

The genes are TRBV18 and TRBJ1-1; perhaps TRBD1 as D (6 bases). Germline V gives CDR1 KGHSH, CDR2 LQKENI. Trimming took off 4 bases at V and 7 bases at J, with 16 bases between the two ends. The CDR3 runs 14 residues. CDR3 bases: TGTGCCAGCTCACGGGCAGGGGCAGCGGTTGAAGCTTTCTTT. Protein sequence: CASSRAGAAVEAFF.

CDR3: CASNHRVGGEAFF. CDR3 in DNA: TGTGCCAGCAATCACCGGGTAGGGGGCGAAGCTTTCTTT. This chain uses TRBV27 with TRBJ1-1, with 7 positions matching TRBD1. Trimming took 7 bases from V and 8 from J; bases not matched to a gene: 10. The CDR3 is 13 amino acids. Germline V lookup: CDR1 MNHEY, CDR2 SMNVEV (reference sequence).

The chain joins TRBV28 to TRBJ2-5, with TRBD2 as a possible D gene (6 bases). CDR1 and CDR2 (germline): MDHEN, SYDVKM. This CDR3 has 15 residues. Trimming stripped 7 bases from V and 7 bases from J, with 22 bases between. CDR3 amino acids: CASTLGLARVGTQYF. The CDR3 region has the DNA TGTGCCAGCACCTTGGGACTCGCAAGGGTAGGGACCCAGTACTTC. The full variable domain, in which reference TRBV28 and TRBJ2-5 provide the parts outside the CDR3, is DVKVTQSSRYLVKRTGEKVFLECVQDMDHENMFWYRQDPGLGLRLIYFSYDVKMKEKGDIPEGYSVSREKKERFSLILESASTNQTSMYLCASTLGLARVGTQYFGPGTRLLVL.

This clone qualifies as medium-sized (0.01 to 0.1%). The gene calls are TRBV2 and TRBJ1-3; D remains unclear. The CDR3 spans 15 residues. Germline V gene lookup returns CDR1 SNHLY and CDR2 FYNNEI. The V and J ends lost 2 bases and 0 bases respectively, with 8 bases between them. CDR3 amino acids: CASSEMRDSGNTIYF. CDR3 DNA sequence: TGTGCCAGCAGTGAAATGCGGGACTCTGGAAACACCATATATTTT.

This chain joins TRBV6-8 and TRBJ1-1, with no clear D. This CDR3 is built from 15 residues. Trimming left V 4 bases short and J 1 base short, with 13 bases between. Germline CDR1 MNHGY, CDR2 SAAAGT. This CDR3 is CASSSPGRKNTEAFF. In nucleotides, the CDR3 is TGTGCCAGCAGTTCCCCTGGAAGGAAGAACACTGAAGCTTTCTTT.

V gene TRBV27 combines with J gene TRBJ2-1; 11 bases match TRBD1. V dropped 4 bases and J dropped 6; count of bases not matched to a gene: 5. Germline CDR1 reads MNHEY; CDR2 reads SMNVEV (reference sequence). The CDR3 is made up of 15 amino acids. This CDR3 is CASSSGQGESNEQFF. As DNA, the CDR3 is TGTGCCAGCAGTTCGGGACAGGGGGAAAGCAATGAGCAGTTCTTC.

The V call is TRBV19, the J call TRBJ2-2; possible D gene TRBD2, 5 bases. The CDR3 covers 13 residues. CDR1 is LNHDA and CDR2 is SQIVND in the germline V gene (reference sequence). V was shortened by 7 bases and J by 4 bases, with 10 bases between the two germline ends. CDR3: CASTRRSTGELFF. The CDR3 bases are TGTGCCAGTACCCGGAGGTCCACCGGGGAGCTGTTTTTT.

There are a few counts of this clone. V and J are TRBV6-8 and TRBJ1-2, with TRBD1 matching over 8 bases. This CDR3 is 14 amino acids long. Per the germline V gene, CDR1 is MNHGY and CDR2 is SAAAGT. Losses at the gene ends were 5 bases for V and 7 bases for J; bases not matched to a gene: 9. The CDR3, as DNA: TGTGCCAGCAGTGTATGTCAGGGGGCCTGTGGCTACACCTTC. It is translated as CASSVCQGACGYTF.

This clone has a handful of counts. The chain recombines TRBV6-8 with TRBJ2-1; 8 bases are shared with TRBD2. Germline CDR1 is MNHGY and CDR2 is SAAAGT. V lost 10 bases to trimming and J lost 8 bases; unmatched junction nucleotides: 13. The CDR3 is 14 residues long. For the CDR3, the DNA is TGTGCCACCAGCGAACAGCGGGAGTTCTATGAGCAGTTCTTC. It specifies CATSEQREFYEQFF.

This clone was recorded a few times. The chain links TRBV28 to TRBJ2-7, with 8 bases fitting TRBD2. Germline V gene lookup returns CDR1 MDHEN and CDR2 SYDVKM. CDR3 size: 14 residues. V shed 6 bases and J 0 bases; nucleotides not matched to a gene: 4. In DNA, the CDR3 is TGTGCCAGCAGGGTACTAGCGGACTCCTACGAGCAGTACTTC. This sequence encodes CASRVLADSYEQYF. Full variable domain (missing parts from reference TRBV28 and TRBJ2-7): DVKVTQSSRYLVKRTGEKVFLECVQDMDHENMFWYRQDPGLGLRLIYFSYDVKMKEKGDIPEGYSVSREKKERFSLILESASTNQTSMYLCASRVLADSYEQYFGPGTRLTVT.

V gene TRBV28 combines with J gene TRBJ1-5, with D possibly being TRBD1 (6 bases). Trimming cost V 6 bases and J 7 bases, with 19 bases left between them. The CDR3 length is 15 residues. Germline-derived CDR1 and CDR2 are MDHEN and SYDVKM. In nucleotides, the CDR3 is TGTGCCAGCAGGGCCGGGACACGATATGGACAGCCCCAGCATTTT. Translation gives CASRAGTRYGQPQHF.

This clone was detected a few times. The gene calls are TRBV9 and TRBJ1-1, with a possible D match to TRBD1 (6 bases). V lost 6 bases, J lost 7 bases, and 19 bases lay in between. Germline V gives CDR1 SGDLS, CDR2 YYNGEE. CDR3 length: 14 residues. The CDR3, as DNA: TGTGCCAGCAAGACAGGTGGGAGCGGTATTGAAGCTTTCTTT. Protein: CASKTGGSGIEAFF.

This clone is judged medium-sized. This chain links TRBV6-8 with TRBJ1-2; maybe TRBD1 (6 bases). CDR3 size: 15 residues. Trimming removed 2 bases at V and 5 bases at J, with 15 bases between. Germline V gene sequence: CDR1 MNHGY, CDR2 SAAAGT. The CDR3 loop is CASSYEGGRGYGYTF. Here the CDR3 DNA reads TGTGCCAGCAGTTACGAGGGGGGGCGTGGGTATGGCTACACCTTC.

This chain links TRBV6-8 with TRBJ2-3, with D perhaps given as TRBD1 or TRBD2 (6 bases each). The CDR3 spans 13 residues. V was pared by 6 bases and J by 5 bases, with 12 bases between. The germline CDR1 and CDR2 sequences are MNHGY and SAAAGT. The CDR3 sequence: CASRGRGGDTQYF. The CDR3 DNA sequence: TGTGCCAGCAGAGGCAGGGGAGGAGATACGCAGTATTTT.

The genes are TRBV30 and TRBJ1-5, with 7 bases matching TRBD1. Germline CDR1 is GTSNPN and CDR2 is SVGIG (reference sequence). With 4 bases clipped from V and 3 bases from J, the junction kept 3 bases outside the gene matches. The CDR3 length is 13 residues. The CDR3 DNA is TGTGCCTGGAATACAGGGGACAATCAGCCCCAGCATTTT. Translated, it gives CAWNTGDNQPQHF.

This chain uses TRBV4-1 with TRBJ2-1; 8 bases are a match to TRBD2. Germline V lookup: CDR1 MGHRA, CDR2 YSYEKL. The CDR3 sequence is 15 residues long. V trimming: 8 bases; J trimming: 7 bases; junction bases outside the gene matches: 13. The CDR3 protein is CASRATQRGFNEQFF. CDR3 nucleotide sequence: TGCGCCAGCCGAGCGACTCAGCGGGGGTTTAATGAGCAGTTCTTC.

The chain joins TRBV11-3 to TRBJ2-7; 8 nucleotides line up with TRBD1. The V segment lost 4 bases and the J segment 6 bases; nucleotides outside the gene matches: 11. CDR1 is SGHNT, CDR2 YENEEA, per germline. The CDR3 has 15 amino acids. CDR3 bases: TGTGCCAGCAGCTCGAAGGACAGGGTTCGATCCGAGCAGTACTTC. This codes for CASSSKDRVRSEQYF. Full variable domain (missing parts from reference TRBV11-3 and TRBJ2-7): EAGVVQSPRYKIIEKKQPVAFWCNPISGHNTLYWYLQNLGQGPELLIRYENEEAVDDSQLPKDRFSAERLKGVDSTLKIQPAELGDSAVYLCASSSKDRVRSEQYFGPGTRLTVT.

This clone has only a few counts. CDR3 coding DNA: TGTGCCAGCAGCTTAGCCAACCAAGAGACCCAGTACTTC. This gives the protein CASSLANQETQYF. The V gene is TRBV7-1, the J gene TRBJ2-5; unclear D gene. TRBV7-1 is an open reading frame whose function is uncertain. The CDR3 extends over 13 amino acids. V gave up 4 bases and J gave up 0 bases, with 6 bases separating them.

This clone was found a few times. The chain links TRBV9 to TRBJ1-1, with TRBD1 as a possible D gene (5 bases). The V and J ends lost 5 bases and 3 bases respectively, with 11 bases between them. The CDR3 length is 13 residues. Per the germline V gene, CDR1 is SGDLS and CDR2 is YYNGEE. As DNA, the CDR3 is TGTGCCAGCAGTGAACGGGGGGACACTGAAGCTTTCTTT. This codes for CASSERGDTEAFF.

V usage is TRBV15 and J usage is TRBJ2-3, with D tentatively TRBD1 or TRBD2 (5 bases each). CDR1 is LNHNV, CDR2 YYDKDF, per germline (reference sequence). This CDR3 has 15 amino acids. V shed 0 bases and J shed 0 bases, with 7 bases lying between them. The CDR3 sequence is CATSRDWGSTDTQYF. CDR3 DNA: TGTGCCACCAGCAGAGATTGGGGGAGCACAGATACGCAGTATTTT.

The V and J genes are TRBV19 and TRBJ1-2; no firm D call. Germline lookup yields CDR1 LNHDA and CDR2 SQIVND (reference sequence). Trimming took 3 bases from V and 4 from J, leaving 15 bases between them. This CDR3 spans 15 amino acids. The CDR3: CASSIPGRSGYGYTF. In nucleotides, the CDR3 is TGTGCCAGTAGTATCCCAGGCAGGAGCGGCTATGGCTACACCTTC. Looking up the rest from reference TRBV19 and TRBJ1-2 gives the full variable domain: DGGITQSPKYLFRKEGQNVTLSCEQNLNHDAMYWYRQDPGQGLRLIYYSQIVNDFQKGDIAEGYSVSREKKESFPLTVTSAQKNPTAFYLCASSIPGRSGYGYTFGSGTRLTVV.

There are a few counts of this clone. The chain couples TRBV9 to TRBJ1-3; tentatively, D is TRBD1 (5 bases). V lost 2 bases and J 4 bases, leaving 10 bases between the germline ends. The CDR3 is made up of 14 amino acids. Germline V gene sequence: CDR1 SGDLS, CDR2 YYNGEE. DNA for the CDR3: TGTGCCAGCAGCGTTCAGGGTGAGGGAAACACCATATATTTT. It codes for CASSVQGEGNTIYF.

The chain links TRBV18 to TRBJ1-2, with D tentatively TRBD1 (6 bases). CDR3 length equals 14 residues. Germline lookup yields CDR1 KGHSH and CDR2 LQKENI. V lost 2 bases and J 8 bases, leaving 15 bases between the germline ends. The CDR3 spells CASSPGQGPDGYTF. The CDR3 DNA reads as TGTGCCAGCTCACCAGGGCAGGGGCCCGACGGCTACACCTTC.